This T cell receptor (beta chain) derives from a study of T-cell memory formation after mild COVID-19 (dated by TCRdb to the early 2020s). About the full investigation: TCR sequence clusters from the two donors were found to be largely donor specific. Two young, previously healthy adult volunteers, one female and one male, were included in the cohort. T-cell clones expanding and contracting after mild COVID-19 in a couple of donors were tracked by longitudinal TCRalpha and TCRbeta repertoire sequencing. Points the paper makes about the study in general: SARS-CoV-2 specificity was not confirmed for the second-wave clones peaking on day 37. From day 15 to 85, contracting clones showed balanced CD4/CD8 phenotypes, whereas a second wave of clones that expanded from day 15 to 37 leaned towards CD4+. The study included only a couple of mild cases, and larger cohorts that include severe cases with pre-infection samples were judged to be necessary. Contracting CD4+ clones appeared mostly in the CM and EM memory subsets, whereas CD8+ clones were enriched in EMRA. The detection of some responding clones in pre-infection memory suggests that pre-existing cross-reactive memory T cells joined the SARS-CoV-2 response.

Ficoll-Paque density gradient centrifugation was used to isolate PBMCs. As concerns this clonotype: Its antigen is not yet known. No quality values exist for individual bases; no much larger clone is one base distant.

Sequencer: Illumina NovaSeq 6000. cDNA libraries for TCRalpha and TCRbeta were prepared by 5'RACE using constant-segment primers, with sample barcodes and unique molecular identifiers added. RNA was extracted from every sample with Trizol reagent. The libraries were amplified in two PCR steps, and the second step added a second sample barcode and Illumina TruSeq adapters. The libraries were sequenced on an Illumina NovaSeq using 2 x 150 bp paired-end reads. In the authors' own workflow: With migec v1.2.7, reads were demultiplexed and then collapsed into UMI-guided consensus sequences. Using mixcr v2.1.11, the UMI consensuses were aligned to TRA and TRB V and J templates and assembled into clonotypes. Clonotypes were classified as expanded or contracted when called significant by both edgeR and NoisET, with noise models trained on biological replicates. For edgeR calls, the thresholds were a false discovery rate-adjusted p below 0.01 and a log2 fold-change of 1. As an exploratory analysis of dynamics, max-normalized trajectories of the 1000 most abundant clonotypes were examined with PCA combined with hierarchical clustering. Separately sequenced CD4+ and CD8+ repertoires were used to assign the CD4 or CD8 phenotype of responding clones. The raw public reads went through TCRdb reprocessing: fastp at Q25, MiXCR clone calling, in-frame beta chains kept. Rows matching on CDR3 protein sequence are summarized as one entry with the most common DNA and genes. These V and J calls rely on TCRdb rather than the paper's analysis. This sample holds roughly 600,000 distinct CDR3 sequences; more than 15% were observed only once. The ten most abundant clones make up around 11% of the sample.

The V and J ends are trimmed by 3 bases and 9 bases, leaving 15 bases between them. In the germline V gene (reference sequence), CDR1 corresponds to MNHEY and CDR2 to SMNVEV. From cysteine to phenylalanine, the CDR3 is 15 amino acids long. Only the CDR3 region is kept as DNA, spanning 45 bases read in frame from base 1. The chain was built from TRBV27 and TRBJ1-6; a tentative D match to TRBD1 spans 6 bases. Sequencing was performed on PBMCs or a T cell subset sorted from them (not recorded which). The TCR comes from an adult woman who had mild COVID-19 (a few samples of this study predate the infection). The sample titles of this study are shuffled in the database, so cell type and time point are left out; the donor was told from shared clones. CDR3 region: CASSFRTAGSSPLHF. The nucleotides read TGTGCCAGCAGTTTCAGGACAGCGGGCTCTTCACCCCTCCACTTT.